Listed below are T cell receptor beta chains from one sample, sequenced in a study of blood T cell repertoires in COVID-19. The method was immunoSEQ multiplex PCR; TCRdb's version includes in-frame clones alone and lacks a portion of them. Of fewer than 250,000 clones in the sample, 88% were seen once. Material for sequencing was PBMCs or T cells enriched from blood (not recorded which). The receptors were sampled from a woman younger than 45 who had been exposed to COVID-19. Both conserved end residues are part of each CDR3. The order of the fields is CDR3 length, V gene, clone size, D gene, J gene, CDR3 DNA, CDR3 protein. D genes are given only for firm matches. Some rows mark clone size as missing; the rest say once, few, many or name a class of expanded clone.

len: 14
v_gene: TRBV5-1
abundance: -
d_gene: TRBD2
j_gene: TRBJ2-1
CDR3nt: TGCGCCAGTGACGGGACTAGCGGGGGAAGTGAGCAGTTCTTC
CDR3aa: CASDGTSGGSEQFF

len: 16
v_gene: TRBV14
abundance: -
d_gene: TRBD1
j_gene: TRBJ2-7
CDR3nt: TGTGCCAGCAGCCAAACGTCGACAGGGCATATGGGCGAGCAGTACTTC
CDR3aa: CASSQTSTGHMGEQYF

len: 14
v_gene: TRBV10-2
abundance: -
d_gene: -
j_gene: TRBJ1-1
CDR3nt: TGCGCCAGCAGGGCAACCGGGAGTAACACTGAAGCTTTCTTT
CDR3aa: CASRATGSNTEAFF

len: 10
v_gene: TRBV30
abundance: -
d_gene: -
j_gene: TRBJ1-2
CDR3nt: TGTGCCTGTTCTGTGTATGGCTACACCTTC
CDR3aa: CACSVYGYTF

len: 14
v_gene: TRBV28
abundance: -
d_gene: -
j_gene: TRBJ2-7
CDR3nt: TGTGCCAGCAGTGTGGGGGGGCGGTCCTACGAGCAGTACTTC
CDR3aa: CASSVGGRSYEQYF

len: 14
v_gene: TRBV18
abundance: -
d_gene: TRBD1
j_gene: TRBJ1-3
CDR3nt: TGTGCCAGCTCAACGACAGGGTCTGGAAACACCATATATTTT
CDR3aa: CASSTTGSGNTIYF

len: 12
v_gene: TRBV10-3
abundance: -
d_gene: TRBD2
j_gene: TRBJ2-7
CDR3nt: TGTGCCATTGGTAGCGGGAACTACGAGCAGTACTTC
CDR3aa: CAIGSGNYEQYF

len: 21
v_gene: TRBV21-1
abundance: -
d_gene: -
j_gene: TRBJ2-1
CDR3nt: TGTGCCAGCAGCAAAGCGTGTAGGACATTCAGCGGGAGAGGCTCCTACAATGAGCAGTTCTTC
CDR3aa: CASSKACRTFSGRGSYNEQFF

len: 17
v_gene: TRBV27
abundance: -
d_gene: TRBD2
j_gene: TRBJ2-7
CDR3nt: TGTGCCAGCAGTTTATCGGGGGGGGGACTAGCGGCATACGAGCAGTACTTC
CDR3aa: CASSLSGGGLAAYEQYF

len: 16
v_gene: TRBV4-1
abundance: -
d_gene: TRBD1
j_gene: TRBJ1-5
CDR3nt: TGCGCCAGCAGCCAAGGGACCGACAGGGGGGCTCAGCCCCAGCATTTT
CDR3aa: CASSQGTDRGAQPQHF

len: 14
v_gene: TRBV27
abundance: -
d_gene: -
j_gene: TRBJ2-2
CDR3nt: TGTGCCAGCAGTTTTGGAGGGTACACCGGGGAGCTGTTTTTT
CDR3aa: CASSFGGYTGELFF

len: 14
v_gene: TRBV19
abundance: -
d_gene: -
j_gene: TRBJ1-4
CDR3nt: TGTGCCAGTAGCACCCCACAGGTTAATGAAAAACTGTTTTTT
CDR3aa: CASSTPQVNEKLFF

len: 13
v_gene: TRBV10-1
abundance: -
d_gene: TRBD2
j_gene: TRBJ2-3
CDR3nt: TGCGCCAGCGGACTAGCGGGAGCAGATACGCAGTATTTT
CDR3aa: CASGLAGADTQYF

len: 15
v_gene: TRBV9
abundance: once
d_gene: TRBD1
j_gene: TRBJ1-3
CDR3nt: TGTGCCAGCAGCGTAGCAGGGGGTGGTGGAAACACCATATATTTT
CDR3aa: CASSVAGGGGNTIYF

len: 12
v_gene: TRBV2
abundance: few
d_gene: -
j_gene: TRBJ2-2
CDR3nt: TGTGCCAGCAGATGGGCCACCGGGGAGCTGTTTTTT
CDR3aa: CASRWATGELFF

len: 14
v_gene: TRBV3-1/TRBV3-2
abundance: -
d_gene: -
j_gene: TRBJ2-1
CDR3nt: TGTGCCAGCACGGGTTCCCTCGGGGTTAATGAGCAGTTCTTC
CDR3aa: CASTGSLGVNEQFF

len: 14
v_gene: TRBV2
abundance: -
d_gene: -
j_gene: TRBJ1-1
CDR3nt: TGTGCCAGCAGTGAACGTACCGGGTACACTGAAGCTTTCTTT
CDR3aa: CASSERTGYTEAFF

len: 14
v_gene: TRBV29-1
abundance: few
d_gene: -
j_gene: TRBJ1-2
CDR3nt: TGCAGCGTTGAAGAAGGCTTGGGGGCTGGCGGCTACACCTTC
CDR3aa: CSVEEGLGAGGYTF

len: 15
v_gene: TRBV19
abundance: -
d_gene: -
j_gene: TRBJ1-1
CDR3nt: TGTGCCAGTAGTATTGGAGACAGGCGAAGCACTGAAGCTTTCTTT
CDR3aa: CASSIGDRRSTEAFF

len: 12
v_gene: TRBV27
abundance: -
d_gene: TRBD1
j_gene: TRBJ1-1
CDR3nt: TGTGCCAGCAGGCAGGGGGCCACTGAAGCTTTCTTT
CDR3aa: CASRQGATEAFF

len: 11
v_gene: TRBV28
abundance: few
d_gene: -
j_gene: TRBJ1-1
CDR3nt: TGTGCCAGCACCAGGAACACTGAAGCTTTCTTT
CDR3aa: CASTRNTEAFF